This passage covers 21 T cell receptor beta chains from one sample sequenced in a study of T cells in Graves' hyperthyroidism and ophthalmopathy (dated by TCRdb to between 2019 and 2020). Receptor libraries were prepared by multiplex PCR. Sequencing was performed on an Illumina HiSeq 2000. The TCR beta CDR3 regions were amplified from RNA transcripts. For the first round of RT-PCR on the TCR CDR3, the HTBI primer set was used together with the Qiagen OneStep RT-PCR kit. In-frame beta chains were kept once TCRdb had trimmed the public reads at Q25 with fastp and called clones with MiXCR. Identical CDR3 proteins give one entry, which carries the most common genes and DNA. The sample table contains a few hundred thousand distinct CDR3 sequences; only one count was recorded for 18% of them. About half of the sample belongs to the ten largest clones. Sequenced input: blood. These receptors were collected from a woman between 45 and 65 years old with Graves' hyperthyroidism.

The rearrangement joins TRBV6-1 to TRBJ2-7; 9 nucleotides line up with TRBD2. The CDR3 has 15 amino acids. V was pared by 3 bases and J by 3 bases, with 6 bases of the junction left unmatched. Germline-derived CDR1 and CDR2 are MNHNS and SASEGT. The CDR3 coding sequence is TGTGCCAGCAGTGAGTGGCGGGAGGGCCACTACGAGCAGTACTTC. This encodes CASSEWREGHYEQYF.

A few counts support this clonotype. The gene calls are TRBV7-8 and TRBJ2-1, with TRBD2 matching over 8 bases. Germline trimming cut 0 bases from V and 4 bases from J; bases unmatched to any gene: 11. The germline V gene encodes CDR1 SGHVS and CDR2 FQNEAQ. The CDR3 consists of 18 residues. The CDR3 nucleotides read TGTGCCAGCAGCTTAGCGTTTCCAGCGGGAGATATATACAATGAGCAGTTCTTC. Protein sequence: CASSLAFPAGDIYNEQFF. The full variable domain, its missing parts supplied by reference TRBV7-8 and TRBJ2-1, is GAGVSQSPRYKVAKRGQDVALRCDPISGHVSLFWYQQALGQGPEFLTYFQNEAQLDKSGLPSDRFFAERPEGSVSTLKIQRTQQEDSAVYLCASSLAFPAGDIYNEQFFGPGTRLTVL.

There are a few counts of this clonotype. J is TRBJ1-5 and V is TRBV5-6; D remains unclear. V was trimmed by 4 bases and J by 9 bases, leaving 14 bases between them. The CDR3 contains 13 residues. Germline V gene sequence: CDR1 SGHDT, CDR2 YYEEEE. DNA of the CDR3: TGTGCCAGCAGCCTAGGGCCAAACTGGCCCCAGCATTTT. Amino acids: CASSLGPNWPQHF.

The sample holds a few counts of this clonotype. CDR3 coding DNA: TGTGCCAGTAGTATTTCATCCAACACTGAAGCTTTCTTT. Its translation is CASSISSNTEAFF. This chain links TRBV19 with TRBJ1-1; D is unclear. Germline V gene data show CDR1 as LNHDA and CDR2 as SQIVND (reference sequence). CDR3 size: 13 residues. Trimming left V 3 bases short and J 2 bases short, with 7 bases between.

This clonotype came up many times. This rearrangement joins TRBV12-5 to TRBJ2-3, with D tentatively TRBD2 (5 bases). Germline lookup yields CDR1 LGHNT and CDR2 FRNRAP. Trimming shortened V by 4 bases and J by 1 base, and 12 bases separated the two germline ends. The CDR3 is made up of 15 amino acids. CDR3: CASGSWTGGTDTQYF. As DNA, the CDR3 is TGTGCTAGTGGTTCCTGGACTGGCGGCACAGATACGCAGTATTTT.

This clonotype occurred a few times. The chain is built from TRBV5-4 and TRBJ2-3, with D perhaps matching TRBD2 (5 bases). Trimming took off 1 base at V and 5 bases at J, with 14 bases between the two ends. Germline V gives CDR1 SGHNT, CDR2 YYREEE (reference sequence). The CDR3 totals 15 residues. CDR3 DNA sequence: TGTGCCAGCAGCTTGCCCGGGGTGGACGGAGATACGCAGTATTTT. Its translation: CASSLPGVDGDTQYF.

This rearrangement joins TRBV3-1 to TRBJ2-1; 11 bases are shared with TRBD2. This CDR3 comprises 15 residues. Unmatched junction bases numbered 3, after V lost 0 bases and J lost 8 bases. The V gene's germline CDR1 is LGHDT and CDR2 YNNKEL (reference sequence). CDR3 nucleotides: TGTGCCAGCAGCCAAGATGTAGCGGGGGGGGATGAGCAGTTCTTC. It codes for CASSQDVAGGDEQFF.

This clonotype was observed a handful of times. The CDR3 loop reads CASSYGQGAREQYF. In nucleotides, the CDR3 is TGTGCCAGCAGTTATGGACAGGGGGCGAGGGAGCAGTACTTC. The rearrangement links TRBV5-6 to TRBJ2-7; TRBD1 aligns across 11 bases. The V gene end was trimmed by 5 bases and the J gene end by 7 bases; junction bases not matched to a gene: 8. The CDR3 loop spans 14 amino acids. The germline gives CDR1 SGHDT, CDR2 YYEEEE. The full variable domain, in which reference TRBV5-6 and TRBJ2-7 provide the parts outside the CDR3, is DAGVTQSPTHLIKTRGQQVTLRCSPKSGHDTVSWYQQALGQGPQFIFQYYEEEERQRGNFPDRFSGHQFPNYSSELNVNALLLGDSALYLCASSYGQGAREQYFGPGTRLTVT.

The chain joins TRBV19 to TRBJ1-5, with unresolved D. CDR3 size: 15 residues. The V gene lost 5 bases and the J gene lost 0 bases, with 11 bases spanning the gap. Germline values: CDR1 LNHDA, CDR2 SQIVND (reference sequence). CDR3 sequence: CASSGPGFSNQPQHF. The CDR3 DNA sequence: TGTGCCAGTAGTGGTCCGGGGTTTAGCAATCAGCCCCAGCATTTT.

At least ten counts were recorded for this clonotype. The CDR3 DNA sequence: TGTGCCAGCAGCTTGGCGGCAGGCGAACTTCCCCACTACGAGCAGTACGTC. It yields the protein CASSLAAGELPHYEQYV. This chain joins TRBV5-5 and TRBJ2-7; no reliable D call. The ends were cut back, 0 bases at V and 3 bases at J, with 19 bases in the middle. CDR1 is SGHKS, CDR2 YYEKEE, per germline (reference sequence). CDR3 length: 17 amino acids.

Turning to this clonotype: A much bigger clone sits one base away, suggesting this may be a read error. The rearrangement uses TRBV7-8 and TRBJ2-7; D remains ambiguous. Germline V gene sequence: CDR1 SGHVS, CDR2 FQNEAQ. The germline V and J ends were trimmed by 5 bases and 3 bases, with 11 bases remaining between them. The CDR3 covers 13 residues. The CDR3 spells CASSPISIYEQYV. The CDR3 DNA sequence: TGTGCCAGCAGCCCAATCTCCATCTACGAGCAGTACGTC.

This clonotype was detected ten times or more. The rearrangement joins TRBV20-1 to TRBJ1-1, with 7 bases fitting TRBD1. V lost 1 base and J lost 1; bases outside the gene matches: 9. The CDR3 sequence is 16 residues long. Germline loops: CDR1 DFQATT, CDR2 SNEGSKA (reference sequence). The CDR3 DNA is TGCAGTGCTAGAGCACTTCCCGGGACAGAGAACACTGAAGCTTTCTTT. Translation gives CSARALPGTENTEAFF.

There are a few counts of this clonotype. The junction shows a germline mismatch at one end, possibly a read error. This chain connects TRBV12-3 or TRBV12-4 to TRBJ2-1, with a weak D call TRBD2 (5 bases). There are 14 residues in the CDR3. The CDR3 DNA is TGTGCCAGCAGTGCTAGCCGTCTTGGCAATGGGCAGTTCTTC. This translates into CASSASRLGNGQFF.

The V call is TRBV5-4, the J call TRBJ2-1; weak D call: TRBD2 (6 bases). CDR1 and CDR2 (germline): SGHNT, YYREEE (reference sequence). V lost 2 bases and J lost 2, with 8 bases in between. The length of the CDR3 is 14 residues. CDR3 sequence: CASSFSGAYNEQFF. The CDR3, as DNA: TGTGCCAGCAGCTTCTCGGGAGCCTACAATGAGCAGTTCTTC.

The rearrangement links TRBV9 to TRBJ1-4; possibly TRBD1 for D (6 bases). V was pared by 0 bases and J by 7 bases, with 13 bases between. The CDR3 has 15 residues. From germline, CDR1 is SGDLS and CDR2 YYNGEE. DNA of the CDR3: TGTGCCAGCAGCGTAGGATTTACAGGGATTGAAAAACTGTTTTTT. Encoded protein: CASSVGFTGIEKLFF.

The chain links TRBV5-1 to TRBJ1-1; D remains ambiguous. Trimming took off 0 bases at V and 0 bases at J, with 12 bases between the two ends. The CDR3 has 16 amino acids. Germline V CDR1 and CDR2: SGHRS, YFSETQ. The CDR3: CASSLAGLWMNTEAFF. The CDR3 coding sequence is TGCGCCAGCAGCTTGGCCGGGCTCTGGATGAACACTGAAGCTTTCTTT.

The rearrangement uses TRBV30 and TRBJ2-1; 9 nucleotides align to TRBD1. This CDR3 comprises 15 residues. Per germline, CDR1 GTSNPN and CDR2 SVGIG (reference sequence). V lost 1 base and J lost 7; bases outside the gene matches: 8. Here the CDR3 DNA reads TGTGCCTGGAGTGGAGTCGAAGGACAGGGGAATGAGCAGTTCTTC. This encodes CAWSGVEGQGNEQFF. Drawing the rest from reference TRBV30 and TRBJ2-1, the complete variable domain is SQTIHQWPATLVQPVGSPLSLECTVEGTSNPNLYWYRQAAGRGLQLLFYSVGIGQISSEVPQNLSASRPQDRQFILSSKKLLLSDSGFYLCAWSGVEGQGNEQFFGPGTRLTVL.

This clonotype was counted many times. The chain links TRBV20-1 to TRBJ2-3, with 8 bases identical to TRBD1. The germline V gene encodes CDR1 DFQATT and CDR2 SNEGSKA (reference sequence). The CDR3 is 14 amino acids. Trimming cost V 5 bases and J 4 bases; bases outside gene matches: 8. CDR3: CSASAQDRADTQYF. For the CDR3, the DNA is TGCAGTGCTTCTGCCCAGGACAGGGCAGATACGCAGTATTTT.

This clonotype was detected ten times or more. The chain links TRBV2 to TRBJ1-2; 7 bases line up with TRBD1. Germline CDR1 is SNHLY and CDR2 is FYNNEI. The ends lost 7 bases at V and 8 bases at J; junction bases unmatched: 19. CDR3 size: 16 residues. CDR3: CASKPRTGDHSWGYTF. The DNA for the CDR3 is TGTGCCAGCAAACCCAGGACAGGCGATCATTCGTGGGGCTACACCTTC.

This clonotype was observed many times. The chain links TRBV28 to TRBJ2-7; D remains unclear. The germline gives CDR1 MDHEN, CDR2 SYDVKM. The CDR3 is 14 amino acids. V lost 8 bases, J lost 3 bases, and 17 bases lay in between. The CDR3 sequence is CASLPSGGYYEQYF. The CDR3 nucleotides are TGTGCCAGCCTACCGTCCGGCGGTTACTACGAGCAGTACTTC.

The rearrangement links TRBV27 to TRBJ2-1, with 9 bases aligning to TRBD2. The V and J ends lost 2 bases and 4 bases, in that order; junction bases with no gene match: 6. The CDR3 is 16 residues long. Germline V CDR1 and CDR2: MNHEY, SMNVEV (reference sequence). CDR3 residues: CASSLRGGGGYNEQFF. The CDR3 DNA follows: TGTGCCAGCAGTTTACGGGGCGGGGGGGGTTACAATGAGCAGTTCTTC.